This TCR beta chain was recorded in a study of regulatory T cells in long-lasting Graves disease. Study information: Patients met the persistent Graves' disease definition after over 5 years of antithyroid drugs with positive TSH receptor antibodies.

This clonotype came up many times. Its target is not known. Study findings and constraints: TCR diversity was lower in persistent than newly diagnosed Graves' disease.

Combining iRepertoire HTBI primers with Arm-PCR of CDR3 regions, the authors built TCR beta libraries. TCRdb used MiXCR to reprocess the multiplex PCR reads, holding one entry per CDR3 protein. The sample holds roughly 400,000 distinct CDR3 sequences; 21% are singletons and the top ten take roughly an eighth. Time point here: persistent/refractory GD, antithyroid drugs over 5 years with positive TRAb. Scientists built the TCR library using RNA that was extracted from PBMCs. The sequence was obtained from a female donor with Graves disease. Sequences were derived from peripheral blood mononuclear cells (PBMCs), sampled when the disease was refractory, from a patient treated with antithyroid drugs.

CDR3 protein: CATSREESEKLFF. DNA for the CDR3: TGTGCCACCAGCAGAGAAGAATCGGAAAAACTGTTTTTT. V gene TRBV15 combines with J gene TRBJ1-4, with D unclear. Trimming stripped 0 bases from V and 8 bases from J, with 7 bases between. The germline V gene encodes CDR1 LNHNV and CDR2 YYDKDF (reference sequence). The CDR3 contains 13 residues.